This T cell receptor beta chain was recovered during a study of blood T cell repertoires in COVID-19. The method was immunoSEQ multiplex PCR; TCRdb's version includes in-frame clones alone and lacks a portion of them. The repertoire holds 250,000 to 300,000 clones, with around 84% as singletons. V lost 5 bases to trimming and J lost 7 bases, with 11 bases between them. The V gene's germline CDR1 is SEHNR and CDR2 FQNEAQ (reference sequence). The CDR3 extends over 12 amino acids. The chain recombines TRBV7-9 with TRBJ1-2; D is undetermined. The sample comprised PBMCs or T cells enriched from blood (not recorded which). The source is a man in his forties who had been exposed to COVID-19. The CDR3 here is CASSLPTGGYTF. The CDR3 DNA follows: TGTGCCAGCAGCCTACCCACGGGTGGCTACACCTTC.